This T cell receptor beta chain was identified in a study of Graves' ophthalmopathy and Graves' hyperthyroidism. In the study overall: Peripheral blood sampling occurred at initial diagnosis, before any treatment. Overall study results and limits: Classification of ophthalmopathy versus stable hyperthyroidism by a 13-signature model yielded around 90% sensitivity and just over 80% specificity.

RNA transcripts served as template for amplifying TCR beta CDR3 sequences. First-round RT-PCR with HTBI primers preceded a second-round multiplex PCR. Using its own MiXCR run on the multiplex PCR reads, TCRdb lists one record per CDR3 protein. The sample records over 450,000 distinct CDR3 sequences, approximately 15% being singletons. About 10 ml of fresh blood yielded the PBMCs by density gradient. The CDR3 spans 13 residues. The V gene end was trimmed by 6 bases and the J gene end by 4 bases; junction bases not matched to a gene: 3. This clonotype was recorded many times. Its antigen is undetermined.

Sample: blood. This clonotype was obtained from a woman aged 25-40 years with Graves' ophthalmopathy. The V call is TRBV12-3 or TRBV12-4, the J call TRBJ1-5; 7 nucleotides line up with TRBD1. CDR3 nucleotide sequence: TGTGCCAGCAGAGAGACAGGGAATCAGCCCCAGCATTTT. Amino acid sequence: CASRETGNQPQHF.